This T cell receptor (beta chain) is from a study of blood T cell repertoires in COVID-19. Overall study context: COVID-19 samples collected from the United States, Italy and Spain covered acute and convalescent phases. PBMCs, B-cell-depleted T cells, or T cells provided the cDNA or gDNA that made up the material.

Germline V CDR1 and CDR2: SGHRS, YFSETQ. The CDR3 extends over 14 amino acids. Deletions cut 0 bases from V and 1 base from J, with 7 bases between. Original processing notes: Amplified reference gene primers provided the basis for estimating nucleated cell counts. Clones were read by immunoSEQ multiplex PCR, and TCRdb kept only the in-frame ones, dropping some. For V, J and clone size, that table is used; D and trimming come from the DNA. Altogether about 220,000 clones are present, roughly 87% being singletons, with the ten largest covering 2.5% to 3%. Cohorts were assigned according to the clinical history that participants reported.

The chain uses TRBV5-1 and TRBJ2-5; D is unresolved. The clonotype originates from a woman aged 25 to 39 with acute COVID-19. Sequencing was performed on PBMCs or T cells enriched from blood (not recorded which). As DNA, the CDR3 is TGCGCCAGCAGCTTGGATGACTCCCAAGAGACCCAGTACTTC. Its protein product is CASSLDDSQETQYF.